One sample yielded the 27 T cell receptor beta chains listed below, sequenced in a study of blood T cell repertoires in COVID-19. Sequenced by immunoSEQ multiplex PCR; TCRdb stores in-frame clones only, minus some. Of about 200,000 clones listed, about 80% are singletons. Sequencing used peripheral blood. Receptor source: a woman between 40 and 55 years old with active or convalescent COVID-19.

This clone turned up a few times. The V gene is TRBV24-1, the J gene TRBJ2-5, with 12 bases matching TRBD1. Germline V gene lookup returns CDR1 KGHDR and CDR2 SFDVKD. CDR3 size: 16 residues. Trimming removed 5 bases from V and 2 bases from J; junction bases left unmatched: 5. Written as DNA, the CDR3 is TGTGCCACCAGTGCCCTGGGACAGGGGGCACAAGAGACCCAGTACTTC. This sequence encodes CATSALGQGAQETQYF.

This chain connects TRBV7-6 to TRBJ2-5; the match to TRBD2 covers 9 bases. Germline CDR1 and CDR2: SGHVS and FNYEAQ. The CDR3 runs to 16 residues. The ends lost 1 base at V and 1 base at J; junction bases unmatched: 4. For the CDR3, the DNA is TGTGCCAGCAGCTTAGAAGGGCGGGGGGGCCAAGAGACCCAGTACTTC. This encodes CASSLEGRGGQETQYF.

The chain has TRBV2 and TRBJ1-3; tentative D call: TRBD1 (5 bases). CDR3 length: 14 amino acids. V lost 10 bases and J 0 bases, leaving 13 bases between the germline ends. In germline, CDR1 is SNHLY, CDR2 FYNNEI. CDR3 coding DNA: TGTGCCAAGCGTGACAGTGTCTCTGGAAACACCATATATTTT. Translation gives CAKRDSVSGNTIYF. Full variable domain (rest looked up from reference TRBV2 and TRBJ1-3): EPEVTQTPSHQVTQMGQEVILRCVPISNHLYFYWYRQILGQKVEFLVSFYNNEISEKSEIFDDQFSVERPDGSNFTLKIRSTKLEDSAMYFCAKRDSVSGNTIYFGEGSWLTVV.

The CDR3 DNA follows: TGTGCCACCAGTGATTCCGGGACAGAAAATGAAAAACTGTTTTTT. Amino acid sequence: CATSDSGTENEKLFF. The chain is built from TRBV24-1 and TRBJ1-4; 7 bases are a match to TRBD1. The CDR3 extends over 15 amino acids. Germline CDR1 and CDR2: KGHDR and SFDVKD. V lost 2 bases, J lost 5 bases, and 4 bases stayed unmatched.

The rearrangement joins TRBV9 to TRBJ2-1, with a weak D call TRBD1 (5 bases). CDR1 is SGDLS, CDR2 YYNGEE, per germline. V lost 3 bases and J lost 3, with 13 bases in between. The CDR3 has 15 residues. The CDR3 protein is CASSATPTVYNEQFF. Written as DNA, the CDR3 is TGTGCCAGCAGCGCAACCCCGACAGTCTACAATGAGCAGTTCTTC.

The V and J genes are TRBV7-8 and TRBJ1-2, with D unresolved. V lost 5 bases, J lost 0 bases, and 7 bases lay in between. This CDR3 comprises 13 residues. CDR1 and CDR2 from the germline V gene are SGHVS and FQNEAQ. CDR3 sequence reads: CASSLGANYGYTF. As DNA, the CDR3 is TGTGCCAGCAGCCTCGGGGCTAACTATGGCTACACCTTC.

The chain uses TRBV9 and TRBJ2-1; 11 nucleotides agree with TRBD2. From germline, CDR1 is SGDLS and CDR2 YYNGEE. V lost 0 bases and J lost 3; bases outside the gene matches: 5. The CDR3 covers 17 residues. CDR3 coding DNA: TGTGCCAGCAGCGTAGAGGCCCTAGCGGGGGGCTACAATGAGCAGTTCTTC. Translated, it gives CASSVEALAGGYNEQFF. Full variable domain (rest looked up from reference TRBV9 and TRBJ2-1): DSGVTQTPKHLITATGQRVTLRCSPRSGDLSVYWYQQSLDQGLQFLIQYYNGEERAKGNILERFSAQQFPDLHSELNLSSLELGDSALYFCASSVEALAGGYNEQFFGPGTRLTVL.

This chain connects TRBV9 to TRBJ2-7; TRBD2 might be the D (5 bases). The CDR3 runs to 15 residues. The V gene's germline CDR1 is SGDLS and CDR2 YYNGEE. Trimming removed 3 bases from V and 2 bases from J, with 15 bases in between. For the CDR3, the DNA is TGTGCCAGCAGCGCCGGATTGGGGAGCCCCTACGAGCAGTACTTC. Translated, it gives CASSAGLGSPYEQYF.

A note on this clone: The same CDR3 is also encoded by other DNA sequences in this sample. V gene TRBV6-1 combines with J gene TRBJ1-2; D is undetermined. Germline V gene lookup returns CDR1 MNHNS and CDR2 SASEGT. Trimming took off 1 base at V and 4 bases at J, with 4 bases between the two ends. The CDR3 has 12 residues. CDR3 residues: CASSEGGYGYTF. DNA for the CDR3: TGTGCCAGCAGTGAAGGAGGCTATGGCTACACCTTC.

This chain connects TRBV7-6 to TRBJ1-4; 9 nucleotides agree with TRBD1. CDR1 and CDR2 (germline): SGHVS, FNYEAQ. The CDR3 is 14 amino acids. V dropped 5 bases and J dropped 6; count of bases not matched to a gene: 4. Here the CDR3 reads CASSPRTGDEKLFF. The CDR3 nucleotides read TGTGCCAGCAGCCCACGGACAGGGGATGAAAAACTGTTTTTT. The full variable domain, with the rest looked up from reference TRBV7-6 and TRBJ1-4, is GAGVSQSPRYKVTKRGQDVALRCDPISGHVSLYWYRQALGQGPEFLTYFNYEAQQDKSGLPNDRFSAERPEGSISTLTIQRTEQRDSAMYRCASSPRTGDEKLFFGSGTQLSVL.

J is TRBJ2-7 and V is TRBV30; no firm D call. The CDR3 covers 12 residues. Germline-derived CDR1 and CDR2 are GTSNPN and SVGIG (reference sequence). Trimming stripped 5 bases from V and 0 bases from J, with 8 bases between. The CDR3 loop reads CAWSRLSYEQYF. In DNA, the CDR3 is TGTGCCTGGTCCAGGCTCTCCTACGAGCAGTACTTC.

The table lists this clone with a few counts. CDR3 DNA sequence: TGTGCCAGTAGTACAGGGTGGAGCTATGGCTACACCTTC. This translates into CASSTGWSYGYTF. This rearrangement joins TRBV19 to TRBJ1-2; maybe TRBD1 (5 bases). The germline V and J ends were trimmed by 4 bases and 4 bases, with 10 bases remaining between them. Per the germline V gene, CDR1 is LNHDA and CDR2 is SQIVND (reference sequence). CDR3 size: 13 residues. Full variable domain (outside the CDR3, taken from reference TRBV19 and TRBJ1-2): DGGITQSPKYLFRKEGQNVTLSCEQNLNHDAMYWYRQDPGQGLRLIYYSQIVNDFQKGDIAEGYSVSREKKESFPLTVTSAQKNPTAFYLCASSTGWSYGYTFGSGTRLTVV.

This clone was found a few times. This rearrangement joins TRBV5-1 to TRBJ2-1; 7 bases agree with TRBD1. With V trimmed by 4 bases and J by 8 bases, 9 bases remained unmatched. CDR1 and CDR2 (germline): SGHRS, YFSETQ. The CDR3 contains 14 residues. The CDR3 DNA sequence: TGCGCCAGCAGCCTACAGACAGGGACGGATGAGCAGTTCTTC. Its protein product is CASSLQTGTDEQFF.

The chain is built from TRBV30 and TRBJ1-1; the D gene is possibly TRBD1 (5 bases). Trimming took off 0 bases at V and 6 bases at J, with 5 bases between the two ends. CDR1 is GTSNPN and CDR2 is SVGIG in the germline V gene (reference sequence). The CDR3 consists of 11 residues. CDR3 DNA sequence: TGTGCCTGGAGTGTACAGGCTGAAGCTTTCTTT. Its translation is CAWSVQAEAFF.

The table lists this clone with a few counts. The chain uses TRBV3-1 (or the pseudogene TRBV3-2) and TRBJ1-1; no clear D gene. The CDR3 extends over 11 amino acids. CDR1 and CDR2 (germline): LGHDT, YNNKEL (reference sequence). V lost 10 bases and J 7 bases, leaving 13 bases between the germline ends. This CDR3 reads CAIGDAGEAFF. DNA for the CDR3: TGTGCCATCGGGGATGCCGGTGAAGCTTTCTTT.

This clone was seen a single time. V and J are TRBV2 and TRBJ2-6; D might be TRBD1 (6 bases). The CDR3 contains 15 residues. The V end was cut by 6 bases, the J end by 0 bases, with 9 bases between. Germline V gene data show CDR1 as SNHLY and CDR2 as FYNNEI. In DNA, the CDR3 is TGTGCCAGCAGACAGGGAACCTCTGGGGCCAACGTCCTGACTTTC. It yields the protein CASRQGTSGANVLTF.

This clone was seen just once. The CDR3 loop reads CASSLRASSGNTIYF. For the CDR3, the DNA is TGTGCCAGCAGTTTGCGGGCGTCTTCTGGAAACACCATATATTTT. The chain joins TRBV27 to TRBJ1-3; D unclear. Germline V gives CDR1 MNHEY, CDR2 SMNVEV (reference sequence). Trimming cost V 3 bases and J 1 base, with 10 bases left between them. This CDR3 has 15 residues.

The chain combines TRBV2 with TRBJ2-1; TRBD2 aligns across 8 bases. The CDR3 is 15 amino acids. Trimming removed 5 bases from V and 0 bases from J; junction bases left unmatched: 3. CDR1 SNHLY and CDR2 FYNNEI come from the germline V gene. The CDR3 here is CASSLSGGSYNEQFF. CDR3 sequence (DNA): TGTGCCAGCAGTCTAAGCGGGGGCTCCTACAATGAGCAGTTCTTC.

This rearrangement joins TRBV6-2 or TRBV6-3 to TRBJ2-7; unclear D gene. Deletions cut 4 bases from V and 8 bases from J, with 18 bases between. CDR1 MNHEY and CDR2 SVGEGT come from the germline V gene. This CDR3 is built from 14 residues. The CDR3 nucleotides are TGTGCCAGCAGTTCCCCCCACCCGGTAGTGAAGCAGTACTTC. Its translation: CASSSPHPVVKQYF.

The rearrangement joins TRBV7-6 to TRBJ1-5; tentatively, D is TRBD1 (5 bases). V lost 5 bases, J lost 4 bases, and 15 bases lay in between. The CDR3 has 15 amino acids. The germline V gene encodes CDR1 SGHVS and CDR2 FNYEAQ. This CDR3 reads CASSPLGKGNQPQHF. CDR3 sequence (DNA): TGTGCCAGCAGCCCCCTAGGGAAGGGGAATCAGCCCCAGCATTTT.

The chain is built from TRBV6-4 and TRBJ1-1, with D unclear. The length of the CDR3 is 13 residues. The germline gives CDR1 MRHNA, CDR2 SNTAGT. V lost 4 bases and J lost 0, with 6 bases in between. CDR3 residues: CASSVNLNTEAFF. CDR3 nucleotides: TGTGCCAGCAGTGTTAATCTGAACACTGAAGCTTTCTTT.

This clone has a handful of counts. The chain uses TRBV19 and TRBJ1-5; D possibly corresponds to TRBD1 (6 bases). This CDR3 spans 16 amino acids. Germline V gene lookup returns CDR1 LNHDA and CDR2 SQIVND (reference sequence). Trimming took 7 bases from V and 4 from J, leaving 20 bases between them. DNA of the CDR3: TGTGCCAGTAAGGTTGAAGCAGGGGTCCGAAATCAGCCCCAGCATTTT. It is translated as CASKVEAGVRNQPQHF.

The CDR3 coding sequence is TGTGCCCTTCAAGCTGGGACAGCAAACTCCTATGGCTACACCTTC. Translation gives CALQAGTANSYGYTF. This chain connects TRBV10-3 to TRBJ1-2; 7 nucleotides line up with TRBD1. V shed 11 bases, J shed 4 bases, and the junction held 16 bases outside the gene matches. The CDR3 spans 15 residues. Germline CDR1 ENHRY, CDR2 SYGVKD.

The CDR3: CATSRELNEQYF. The DNA for the CDR3 is TGTGCCACTTCCCGGGAGCTCAACGAGCAGTACTTC. The genes are TRBV7-8 and TRBJ2-7; D possibly corresponds to TRBD2 (6 bases). The V and J ends lost 10 bases and 5 bases respectively, with 15 bases between them. The CDR3 extends over 12 amino acids. The germline V gene encodes CDR1 SGHVS and CDR2 FQNEAQ.

The chain couples TRBV10-3 to TRBJ1-5, with D unclear. V was cut by 0 bases and J by 1 base, with 10 bases left in between. The CDR3 consists of 16 residues. Germline V CDR1 and CDR2: ENHRY, SYGVKD. The CDR3 region has the DNA TGTGCCATCAGTGAGTCGTCGGGAGAAAGCAATCAGCCCCAGCATTTT. Protein product: CAISESSGESNQPQHF.

The chain employs TRBV7-3 and TRBJ2-1; 10 nucleotides align to TRBD2. The length of the CDR3 is 15 residues. Per the germline V gene, CDR1 is SGHTA and CDR2 is FQGTGA. The V segment lost 5 bases and the J segment 4 bases; nucleotides outside the gene matches: 5. DNA for the CDR3: TGTGCCAGCAGCCTACTAGCGGGGTCTTACAATGAGCAGTTCTTC. The encoded protein is CASSLLAGSYNEQFF. The full variable domain, completed using reference TRBV7-3 and TRBJ2-1, is GAGVSQTPSNKVTEKGKYVELRCDPISGHTALYWYRQSLGQGPEFLIYFQGTGAADDSGLPNDRFFAVRPEGSVSTLKIQRTERGDSAVYLCASSLLAGSYNEQFFGPGTRLTVL.

The chain recombines TRBV27 with TRBJ1-5; TRBD1 aligns across 10 bases. The CDR3 consists of 15 residues. With V trimmed by 6 bases and J by 3 bases, 5 bases remained unmatched. Germline V CDR1 and CDR2: MNHEY, SMNVEV (reference sequence). The CDR3 sequence is CASRPGTGANQPQHF. In nucleotides, the CDR3 is TGTGCCAGCAGGCCGGGGACAGGGGCCAATCAGCCCCAGCATTTT.